This T cell receptor (beta chain) was profiled in a study of blood T cells in healthy people across ages. In the case of this clonotype: Its antigen is not identified.

A second 7 to 11 cycle PCR used barcoded and J-beta primers. TCRdb ran MiXCR on the 5' RACE reads and lists one entry per CDR3 protein. The sample lists roughly 1.4 million distinct CDR3 sequences; almost 60% were seen once. Study-level points and caveats: A roughly linear age-dependent decrease characterized TCR beta diversity per million T cells. Aged donors had fewer naive CD4+ cells and lower diversity than long-lived donors.

Sequenced material: blood. The sequence derives from a man younger than 35 in good health.

For the CDR3, the DNA is TGTGCCAGCAGTCTAACGCCGGGACAGGGAATTGAGACCCAGTACTTC. It is translated as CASSLTPGQGIETQYF. The V call is TRBV12-3 or TRBV12-4, the J call TRBJ2-7; 9 bases are shared with TRBD1. The last part of the DNA fits TRBJ2-5 better; the J call may be wrong. The CDR3 totals 16 residues.